This T cell receptor (beta chain) stems from a study of PD-1 blockade in mismatch repair-deficient tumors (dated by TCRdb to 2016 to 2017). With regard to the full study: Between late 2013 and September 2016, the trial enrolled about 86 consecutive patients with about a dozen mismatch repair-deficient cancer types, every one of whom had been previously treated and was progressing. Deep sequencing of TCR CDR3 regions was used to track tumor-associated T cell clones in peripheral blood of patients responding to PD-1 blockade.

Cut back by 1 base and 5 bases, the V and J ends lie 20 bases apart. The CDR3 contains 18 residues, cysteine and phenylalanine counted. Only the CDR3 DNA is retained, 54 bases long and in frame from the first base. Via the germline V gene, CDR1 is MNHNS and CDR2 SASEGT. Mismatch repair deficiency in every enrolled patient was established by polymerase chain reaction or immunohistochemistry. TCR sequencing was carried out for three patients who responded to pembrolizumab therapy. The phase II trial prospectively tested pembrolizumab PD-1 blockade in advanced mismatch repair-deficient cancers regardless of tissue of origin. Peripheral blood T cell samples were serially collected before and at multiple times after PD-1 blockade was started. Blood sampling times were reported as weeks after the first pembrolizumab dose. About this clone: Its antigen remains undetermined. Per-base quality was not reported, and no clone a single base away is much larger than it.

Receptor amplification or capture employed the immunoSEQ multiplex PCR assay. TCRdb obtained this table from immuneACCESS and retained in-frame rearrangements with V and J assigned. These tables miss some clones; where compared with another copy, unresolved V genes account for less than half of the shortfall, and the remainder is unexplained. The sample yields 14,000 or so clones; 84% were counted once. The ten most abundant clones make up under 2% of the sample. Results and caveats for the whole study, not just this receptor: Clones residing in the tumor, which were often undetectable in blood before treatment, expanded quickly after pembrolizumab and then contracted, generally before radiologic responses.

The TCR comes from an adult with mismatch repair-deficient cancer. Rearrangement joined TRBV6-1 to TRBJ2-2, with TRBD2 perhaps the D gene, on 7 matching bases. This sample comprised PBMCs, obtained approximately 14 weeks after starting pembrolizumab. The CDR3 protein sequence reads: CASSEGRGRGSRTGELFF. The DNA sequence is TGTGCCAGCAGTGAAGGAAGGGGGAGGGGGTCGCGAACCGGGGAGCTGTTTTTT.